One sample yielded the 14 T cell receptor beta chains listed below, sequenced in a study of tumor-infiltrating lymphocytes in primary liver carcinoma. Production of TCR beta cDNA used around 500 ng total RNA together with a constant-region primer. Library construction for TCR beta comprised three nested multiplex PCR rounds performed with slightly modified ARM-PCR. The first two PCR rounds used TRBV1-TRBV30 primers with a Cbeta primer, about 9 cycles each. TCRdb analysed the multiplex PCR reads with MiXCR anew, one entry per CDR3 protein. The table lists approximately 330,000 distinct CDR3 sequences, 65% of them singletons. Germline DNA was extracted too, while blood RNA derived from unsorted whole blood. Sequencing used peripheral blood. The receptors here all came from a man aged 35 to 55 with primary liver carcinoma and hepatitis B virus infection.

A note on this clonotype: The conserved phenylalanine or tryptophan is not found at the CDR3 terminus, so this likely reflects a read error. The chain uses TRBV28 and TRBJ2-4; D uncertain. This CDR3 contains 15 residues. Looked up from germline, CDR1 is MDHEN and CDR2 is SYDVKM. The ends were cut back, 1 base at V and 0 bases at J, with 7 bases in the middle. The CDR3 region has the DNA TGTGCCAGCAGTTTATTCGGCCTAGCCAAAAACATTCAGTACTTA. It yields the protein CASSLFGLAKNIQYL.

The gene calls are TRBV11-2 and TRBJ2-3, with D possibly matching TRBD2 (6 bases). With 11 bases removed from V and 3 bases from J, the gap between germline ends came to 21 bases. Germline V gene data show CDR1 as SGHAT and CDR2 as FQNNGV. The CDR3 covers 15 residues. The CDR3 sequence: CACNLVGSETDTQYF. The CDR3 nucleotides read TGTGCCTGCAACTTAGTCGGGAGTGAGACAGATACGCAGTATTTT.

Notes on this clonotype: One base away lies a much larger clone, so this may be a sequencing read error. The chain's CDR3 is CTSSENLDTQYF. In DNA, the CDR3 is TGTACCAGCAGTGAAAACTTAGATACGCAGTATTTT. The rearrangement uses TRBV6-1 and TRBJ2-3; no firm D call. This CDR3 spans 12 amino acids. The germline V gene encodes CDR1 MNHNS and CDR2 SASEGT.

This rearrangement joins TRBV7-9 to TRBJ2-2, with TRBD1 identical over 7 bases. From germline, CDR1 is SEHNR and CDR2 FQNEAQ (reference sequence). Losses at the gene ends were 1 base for V and 4 bases for J; bases not matched to a gene: 9. This CDR3 contains 17 residues. DNA for the CDR3: TGTGCCAGCAGCTTAGGCCATGGACAGGTCCTCACCGGGGAGCTGTTTTTT. Translation gives CASSLGHGQVLTGELFF.

This chain connects TRBV7-8 to TRBJ2-1; the D is unclear. V dropped 5 bases and J dropped 14 bases, with 4 bases sitting between them. The germline gives CDR1 SGHVS, CDR2 FQNEAQ. This CDR3 is built from 8 residues. Written as DNA, the CDR3 is TGTGCCAGCAGCCCTGAGTTCTTC. Its translation is CASSPEFF.

This clonotype was seen just once. This likely comes from a read error, as the CDR3 has no conserved phenylalanine or tryptophan at its end. The chain joins TRBV12-3 or TRBV12-4 to TRBJ2-1, with D perhaps matching TRBD2 (5 bases). Trimming stripped 2 bases from V and 10 bases from J, with 15 bases between. The CDR3 loop spans 14 amino acids. CDR3 residues: CASSLITGCSEQFL. For the CDR3, the DNA is TGTGCCAGCAGTTTAATTACGGGATGTAGCGAGCAGTTCTTA.

A note on this clonotype: Being one base from a much bigger clone, this may be a read error. V gene TRBV10-3 combines with J gene TRBJ2-3; 8 bases match TRBD2. Looked up from germline, CDR1 is ENHRY and CDR2 is SYGVKD. The CDR3 is 15 amino acids. Unmatched junction bases numbered 11, after V lost 8 bases and J lost 4 bases. CDR3: CAIDRRAGGSDTQYF. Here the CDR3 DNA reads TGTGCCATCGACCGGAGGGCGGGAGGATCAGATACGCAGTATTTT.

As regards this clonotype: An end of the junction differs from the germline gene, which may be a read error. V usage is TRBV29-1 and J usage is TRBJ2-7; the match to TRBD2 covers 10 bases. The germline gives CDR1 SQVTM, CDR2 ANQGSEA. The CDR3 runs to 17 residues. The CDR3 DNA reads as TGCAGCGTTGAAGTGGGCGTGACTAGCGGGCTATCCTATGAGCAGTGCTTC. Protein sequence: CSVEVGVTSGLSYEQCF.

The chain couples TRBV11-2 to TRBJ2-3; 8 bases are a match to TRBD2. Per the germline V gene, CDR1 is SGHAT and CDR2 is FQNNGV. The V gene end was trimmed by 5 bases and the J gene end by 2 bases; junction bases not matched to a gene: 6. The CDR3 runs to 15 residues. The DNA of the CDR3 is TGTGCCAGCAGCCAGGGACTAGTCCACACAGATACGCAGTATTTT. It codes for CASSQGLVHTDTQYF.

In regard to this clonotype: A much larger clone is a single base away; this may be a read error. The chain employs TRBV4-2 and TRBJ2-2; no reliable D call. The CDR3 sequence is 12 residues long. In germline, CDR1 is LGHNA, CDR2 YNFKEQ. This CDR3 is CGSSQVTGELFF. The DNA for the CDR3 is TGTGGCAGCAGCCAAGTTACCGGGGAGCTGTTTTTT.

Ten or more counts support this clonotype. V usage is TRBV6-1 and J usage is TRBJ1-5; 8 positions match TRBD1. Germline loops: CDR1 MNHNS, CDR2 SASEGT. The CDR3 has 14 residues. The junction had 4 bases not matched to a gene; V was cut back by 7 bases and J by 2 bases. The CDR3 loop reads CASKDRAGNQPQHF. For the CDR3, the DNA is TGTGCCAGCAAGGACAGGGCGGGCAATCAGCCCCAGCATTTT.

V usage is TRBV10-3 and J usage is TRBJ1-6; D uncertain. CDR3 length equals 16 residues. V was cut by 6 bases and J by 5 bases, with 17 bases left in between. Germline CDR1 ENHRY, CDR2 SYGVKD. CDR3 in DNA: TGTGCCATCAGAGATATCCAAGGGAGGGATAATTCACCCCTCCACTTT. Amino acid sequence: CAIRDIQGRDNSPLHF.

Worth noting for this clonotype: Compared with germline, one end of the junction differs, possibly owing to a read error. This rearrangement joins TRBV11-2 to TRBJ2-3; D is perhaps TRBD2 (5 bases). The CDR3 extends over 16 amino acids. CDR1 and CDR2 (germline): SGHAT, FQNNGV. The CDR3 coding sequence is TGTGCCAACAGCTTAGGAGGTGCTAGAAGCACAGATATGCAGTATTTT. Amino acids: CANSLGGARSTDMQYF.

V gene TRBV5-4 combines with J gene TRBJ2-7, with D hard to call. This CDR3 is built from 11 residues. Trimming removed 6 bases at V and 7 bases at J, with 11 bases between. Germline assignment: CDR1 SGHNT and CDR2 YYREEE (reference sequence). The CDR3 loop reads CASTNRREQYF. The CDR3 bases are TGTGCCAGCACCAATAGGCGGGAGCAGTACTTC.